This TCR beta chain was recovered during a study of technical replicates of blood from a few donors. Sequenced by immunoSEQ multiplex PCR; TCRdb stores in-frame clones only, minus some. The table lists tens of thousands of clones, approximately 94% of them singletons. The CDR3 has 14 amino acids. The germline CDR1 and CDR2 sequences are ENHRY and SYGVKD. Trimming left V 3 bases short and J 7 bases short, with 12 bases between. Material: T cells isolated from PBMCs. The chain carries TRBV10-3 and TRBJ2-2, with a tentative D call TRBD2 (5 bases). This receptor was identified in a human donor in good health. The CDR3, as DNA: TGTGCCATCAGTGAAGTGGTAAGCGGCGGGGAGCTGTTTTTT. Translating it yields CAISEVVSGGELFF.